This is a list of T cell receptor beta chains from one sample in a study of T cell responses to AZD1222 COVID-19 vaccine. TCRdb keeps only in-frame clones here, not all; method: immunoSEQ multiplex PCR. The data show 70,000 to 100,000 clones, approximately 83% seen once. The sample was peripheral blood, taken 28 days after the second AZD1222 dose. The receptor set was obtained from an adult who received the AZD1222 COVID-19 vaccine. Both conserved end residues are part of each CDR3. The D gene is left open where the match is weak. For some rows the clone size is stated as once, few or many, or as a class when expanded; others skip it.

>-|TRBV3-1/TRBV3-2|TRBJ1-2|-
CASSDPGTYGYTF
TGTGCCAGCAGCGACCCCGGGACCTATGGCTACACCTTC
>-|TRBV7-8|TRBJ2-7|-
CASSFPGEPYEQYF
TGTGCCAGCAGCTTCCCGGGAGAACCCTACGAGCAGTACTTC
>-|TRBV28|TRBJ1-5|-
CASSRGAGNQPQHF
TGTGCCAGCAGTCGCGGGGCAGGGAATCAGCCCCAGCATTTT
>-|TRBV29-1|TRBJ2-3|-
CSVEVGSASTDTQYF
TGCAGCGTTGAAGTGGGCAGTGCTAGCACAGATACGCAGTATTTT
>-|TRBV27|TRBJ2-5|-
CASSLHSYQETQYF
TGTGCCAGCAGTTTACACAGTTACCAAGAGACCCAGTACTTC
>once|TRBV7-3|TRBJ2-3|-
CASSLHSIPTDTQYF
TGTGCCAGCAGCTTACACTCAATCCCCACAGATACGCAGTATTTT
>-|TRBV7-8|TRBJ2-3|-
CASSPTRFSSTDTQYF
TGTGCCAGCAGCCCCACTAGATTCTCTAGCACAGATACGCAGTATTTT
>once|TRBV6-1|TRBJ1-1|-
CASSEVLQGGNTEAFF
TGTGCCAGCAGTGAAGTTTTACAGGGAGGGAACACTGAAGCTTTCTTT
>-|TRBV19|TRBJ1-3|-
CASRHRAPSGNTIYF
TGTGCCAGTCGACACAGGGCACCTTCTGGAAACACCATATATTTT
>few|TRBV2|TRBJ1-1|-
CANAGAVNTEAFF
TGTGCCAACGCGGGCGCCGTGAACACTGAAGCTTTCTTT
>few|TRBV20-1|TRBJ1-1|-
CSGGRGTEAFF
TGCAGCGGTGGAAGGGGCACTGAAGCTTTCTTT
>-|TRBV4-1|TRBJ1-5|-
CASSQPGLHQPQHF
TGCGCCAGCAGCCAGCCTGGACTCCATCAGCCCCAGCATTTT
>-|TRBV5-5|TRBJ1-1|-
CASSPKMGLEIEAFF
TGTGCCAGCAGCCCCAAGATGGGGCTCGAGATTGAAGCTTTCTTT